This T cell receptor beta chain came from a study of cytomegalovirus exposure and HLA in healthy donors. Donors in the study were healthy people who gave bone marrow. The PCR had 60 Vbeta and 13 Jbeta primers. Authors' analysis steps: About 11 million of the about 80 million unique TCR beta chains counted in a later analysis were shared. Clones were read by immunoSEQ multiplex PCR, and TCRdb kept only the in-frame ones, dropping some. V and J calls and clone size come straight from that table; D and trimming were deduced from the DNA. The sample carries about 180,000 clones, about 80% recorded once. Germline-derived CDR1 and CDR2 are SGHNT and YENEEA. The CDR3 loop spans 13 amino acids. J gave up 6 bases and V 5 bases, and 7 bases lay outside the gene matches. Study results and limitations: Reportedly, diagnosis of cytomegalovirus status by the classifier showed high specificity and sensitivity. Several V segments, TRBV6-2 and TRBV6-3 among them, could not be told apart and were dropped.

Comment on this clone: Antigen specificity is unknown.

The TCR sequence derives from a woman in her thirties in good health and CMV-seronegative. Material: PBMCs. This rearrangement joins TRBV11-3 to TRBJ2-7; 7 bases match TRBD2. The CDR3 loop reads CASSPRTRGEQYF. In nucleotides, the CDR3 is TGTGCCAGCAGCCCCCGGACTAGGGGCGAGCAGTACTTC.